This T cell receptor (beta chain) was sequenced in a study of human T cells and chemical hapten exposure. Notes on the study in general: TCRs whose frequency exceeded 1 in 1000 remained the same following DPC sensitization.

Per the original data handling: Sequenced samples showed a median of 95,638 TCRs each, with counts running from 23,224 to 690,600. TCRdb itself ran the RACE reads through MiXCR, one entry per CDR3 protein. TCRdb, not the authors, supplied the V and J calls. Of some 77,000 distinct CDR3 sequences listed, over 9% are singletons. As to time point: patch test 1, 2 weeks after DPC sensitization. Described treatment: therapeutic diphenylcyclopropenone sensitization with weekly scalp DPC. This clonotype was counted a single time. Its antigen remains unknown. There are 15 residues in the CDR3. Per germline, CDR1 MDHEN and CDR2 SYDVKM. Trimming removed 3 bases from V and 5 bases from J; junction bases left unmatched: 5.

The source material was whole blood, sampled in connection with sensitization to the hapten diphenylcyclopropenone (DPC). This clonotype was obtained from a woman in her forties or fifties with alopecia areata. Some clones in this sample may be carry-over from other donors' samples. V is TRBV28 and J is TRBJ2-1; 9 nucleotides line up with TRBD2. CDR3 residues: CASSFSGRIDNEQFF. CDR3 bases: TGTGCCAGCAGTTTTAGCGGGAGAATAGACAATGAGCAGTTCTTC.